This T cell receptor beta chain was captured by sequencing in a study of CD8 T cells in Susac syndrome. The wider study: Each patient with Susac syndrome, at the time of blood draw, was therapy-naive, on corticosteroids, or on intravenous immunoglobulin alone.

Notes on the study in general: The CD4+ T cell repertoires, which came from Susac syndrome patients, showed no sign of clonal expansion.

The CDR3 covers 13 residues. V shed 5 bases and J shed 6 bases, with 12 bases lying between them. From germline, CDR1 is SNHLY and CDR2 FYNNEI. The authors sequenced TCR beta from blood CD8+ and CD4+ T cells. About this clonotype: Its matching antigen is unknown.

Random hexamers were used to reverse transcribe the RNA input (about 0.45 to 1 ug). Multiplex PCR with immunoSEQ amplified the TCR beta CDR3 across 54 Vbeta and 13 Jbeta. TCRdb independently ran MiXCR on the immunoSEQ multiplex PCR reads; one entry per CDR3 protein. The sample consists of approximately 150,000 distinct CDR3 sequences, more than 90% of them appearing once. The receptor was isolated from a human donor with Susac syndrome. The material sequenced was CD4+ T cells from PBMCs. The rearrangement links TRBV2 to TRBJ2-3; D is possibly TRBD1 (6 bases). CDR3: CASSLGTLDTQYF. CDR3 sequence (DNA): TGTGCCAGCAGTCTAGGGACACTCGATACGCAGTATTTT.